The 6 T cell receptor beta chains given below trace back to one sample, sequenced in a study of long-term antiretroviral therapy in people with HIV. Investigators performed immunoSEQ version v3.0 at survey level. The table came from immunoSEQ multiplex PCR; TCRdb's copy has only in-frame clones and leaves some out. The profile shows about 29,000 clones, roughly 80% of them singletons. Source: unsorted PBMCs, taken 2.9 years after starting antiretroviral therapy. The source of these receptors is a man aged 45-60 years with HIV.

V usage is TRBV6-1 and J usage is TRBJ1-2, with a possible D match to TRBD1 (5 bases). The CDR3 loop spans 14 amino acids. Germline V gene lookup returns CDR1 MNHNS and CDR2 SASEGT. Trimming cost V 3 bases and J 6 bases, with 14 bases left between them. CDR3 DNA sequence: TGTGCCAGCAGTGATCGCCAGGGTACCCATGGCTACACCTTC. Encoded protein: CASSDRQGTHGYTF.

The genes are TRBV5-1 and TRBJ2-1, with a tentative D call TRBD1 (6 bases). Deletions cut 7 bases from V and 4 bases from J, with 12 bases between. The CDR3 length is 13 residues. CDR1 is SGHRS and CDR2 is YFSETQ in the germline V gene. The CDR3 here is CASQTGYYNEQFF. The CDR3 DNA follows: TGCGCCAGCCAGACAGGCTATTACAATGAGCAGTTCTTC.

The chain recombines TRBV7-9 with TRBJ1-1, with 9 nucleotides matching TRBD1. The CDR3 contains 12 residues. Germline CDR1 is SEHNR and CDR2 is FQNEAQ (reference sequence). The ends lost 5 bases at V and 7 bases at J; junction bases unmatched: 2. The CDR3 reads CASSMGQGEAFF. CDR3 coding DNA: TGTGCCAGCAGCATGGGACAGGGTGAAGCTTTCTTT. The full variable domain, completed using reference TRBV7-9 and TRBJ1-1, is DTGVSQNPRHKITKRGQNVTFRCDPISEHNRLYWYRQTLGQGPEFLTYFQNEAQLEKSRLLSDRFSAERPKGSFSTLEIQRTEQGDSAMYLCASSMGQGEAFFGQGTRLTVV.

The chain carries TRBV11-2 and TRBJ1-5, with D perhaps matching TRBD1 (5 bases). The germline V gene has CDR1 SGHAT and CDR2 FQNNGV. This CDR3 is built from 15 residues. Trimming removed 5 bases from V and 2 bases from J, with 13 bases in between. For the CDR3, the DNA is TGTGCCAGCAGCCCGACAGCCGGGGGCAATCAGCCCCAGCATTTT. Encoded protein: CASSPTAGGNQPQHF.

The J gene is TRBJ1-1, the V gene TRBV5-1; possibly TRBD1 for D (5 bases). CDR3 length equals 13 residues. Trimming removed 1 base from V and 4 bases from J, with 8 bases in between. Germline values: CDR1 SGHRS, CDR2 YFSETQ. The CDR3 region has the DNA TGCGCCAGCAGCTTGATTACAGGCACTGAAGCTTTCTTT. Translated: CASSLITGTEAFF.

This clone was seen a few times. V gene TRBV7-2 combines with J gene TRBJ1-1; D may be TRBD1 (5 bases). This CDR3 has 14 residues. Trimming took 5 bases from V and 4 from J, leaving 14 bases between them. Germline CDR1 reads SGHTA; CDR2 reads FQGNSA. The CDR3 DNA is TGTGCCAGCAGCCCACGCCAGGGATTCACTGAAGCTTTCTTT. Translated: CASSPRQGFTEAFF.